This TCR beta chain was observed in a study of tumor-infiltrating lymphocytes in localized non-small cell lung cancer. Looking at the study overall: The cohort mixed smokers and never-smokers, several histologies, and some post-neoadjuvant-chemotherapy samples. Study results and limitations: Compared with uninvolved lung, tumors showed higher T cell infiltration by TCRbeta sequencing. T-cell fraction did not differ between immunotypes IM1 and IM2.

Sequencing used immunoSEQ multiplex PCR; TCRdb keeps in-frame clones, though not all of them. The sample includes over 10,000 clones, approximately 85% of them seen just once. To note about this clone: Antigen: not known.

Germline CDR1 and CDR2: MNHNS and SASEGT. V lost 7 bases and J lost 8; bases outside the gene matches: 4. The CDR3 runs to 12 residues. Sequencing was performed on uninvolved lung tissue not adjacent to the tumor. This TCR was recovered from a human donor with non-small cell lung cancer. This chain links TRBV6-1 with TRBJ1-4; 7 bases agree with TRBD1. Here the CDR3 reads CASKQGQEKLFF. The CDR3 DNA reads TGTGCCAGCAAACAGGGGCAGGAAAAACTGTTTTTT.